A selection of T cell receptor beta chains follows, all from one sample in a study of CD8 T cells in Susac syndrome. TCRdb re-called the immunoSEQ multiplex PCR reads through MiXCR, storing one row per CDR3 protein. The sample includes about 150,000 distinct CDR3 sequences, around 93% of them seen just once. What was sequenced was CD8+ T cells from PBMCs. These TCRs come from a human donor with Susac syndrome. Both conserved end residues are part of each CDR3. Clone size appears in some rows only: once, few, many, or a class for an expanded clone.

size	J	V	CDR3
-	TRBJ2-5	TRBV10-1	CASSERQTARGETQYF
-	TRBJ1-1	TRBV30	CAWQSNPGQGLMNTEAFF
-	TRBJ2-7	TRBV5-6	CASQLGGSSYEQYF
-	TRBJ2-3	TRBV7-2	CASSLLDGLAGGQDTQYF
-	TRBJ1-5	TRBV13	CASSVRTGKRPQHF
once	TRBJ1-2	TRBV9	CASSVSAGANYGYTF
-	TRBJ1-1	TRBV19	CASSIGTEAFF
once	TRBJ2-1	TRBV28	CASSFPQIPDEQFF
-	TRBJ2-5	TRBV12-3/TRBV12-4	CASSLKGAGETQYF
-	TRBJ2-5	TRBV12-3/TRBV12-4	CASSLLPALETQYF
-	TRBJ2-5	TRBV11-2	CASSDPDRVIETQYF
-	TRBJ2-7	TRBV2	CASRDRGIEQYF
-	TRBJ2-7	TRBV15	CATSRDTEQPIGEQYF
once	TRBJ2-2	TRBV4-2	CASSQGLAGNTGELFF
-	TRBJ2-7	TRBV20-1	CSASAGETYEQYF
-	TRBJ2-2	TRBV20-1	CSASDGDSLTGELFF
-	TRBJ2-3	TRBV4-2	CASSQERQGLDTQYF
-	TRBJ1-1	TRBV14	CASSQSEAFF
-	TRBJ2-7	TRBV28	CASAPGLLDSYEQYF
-	TRBJ1-1	TRBV5-4	CASTGTEPEAFF
once	TRBJ2-2	TRBV29-1	CSVWTSGRKGNTGELFF
-	TRBJ2-7	TRBV6-6	CASTAGPYEQYF
-	TRBJ1-2	TRBV30	CAWSPAGQWDYGYTF